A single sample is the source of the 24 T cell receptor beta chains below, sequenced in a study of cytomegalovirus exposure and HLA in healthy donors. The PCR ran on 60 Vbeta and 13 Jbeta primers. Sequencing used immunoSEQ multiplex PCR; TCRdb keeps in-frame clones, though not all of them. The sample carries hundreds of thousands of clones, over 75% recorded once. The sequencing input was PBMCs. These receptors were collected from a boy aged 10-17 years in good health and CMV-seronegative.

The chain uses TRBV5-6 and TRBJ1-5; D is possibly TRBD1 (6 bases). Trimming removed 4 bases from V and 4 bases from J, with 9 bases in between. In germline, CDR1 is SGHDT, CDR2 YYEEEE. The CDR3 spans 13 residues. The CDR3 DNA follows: TGTGCCAGCAGCACAGGGATAAATCAGCCCCAGCATTTT. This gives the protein CASSTGINQPQHF.

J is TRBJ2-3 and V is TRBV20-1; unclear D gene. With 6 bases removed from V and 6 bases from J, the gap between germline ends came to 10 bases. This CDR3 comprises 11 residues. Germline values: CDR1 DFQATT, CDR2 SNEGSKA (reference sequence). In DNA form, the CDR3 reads TGCAGTGCCCCCGCTCGGGATACGCAGTATTTT. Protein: CSAPARDTQYF.

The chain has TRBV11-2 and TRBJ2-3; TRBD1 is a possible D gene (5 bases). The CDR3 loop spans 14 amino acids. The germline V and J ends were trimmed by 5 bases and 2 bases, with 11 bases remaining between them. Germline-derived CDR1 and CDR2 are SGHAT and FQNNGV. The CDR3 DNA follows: TGTGCCAGCAGCGTCGGACAACCCACAGATACGCAGTATTTT. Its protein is CASSVGQPTDTQYF.

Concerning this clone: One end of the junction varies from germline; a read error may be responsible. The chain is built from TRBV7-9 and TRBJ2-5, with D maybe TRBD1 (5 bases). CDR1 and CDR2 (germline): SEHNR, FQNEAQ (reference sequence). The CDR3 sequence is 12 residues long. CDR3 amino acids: CSSHRSGETQYF. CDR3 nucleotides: TGTTCCAGCCACAGGTCGGGAGAGACCCAGTACTTC.

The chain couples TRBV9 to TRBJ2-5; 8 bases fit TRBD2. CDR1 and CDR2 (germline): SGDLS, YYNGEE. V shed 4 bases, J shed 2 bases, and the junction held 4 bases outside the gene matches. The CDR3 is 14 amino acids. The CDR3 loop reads CASSPTSVQETQYF. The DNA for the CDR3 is TGTGCCAGCAGCCCGACTAGCGTGCAAGAGACCCAGTACTTC. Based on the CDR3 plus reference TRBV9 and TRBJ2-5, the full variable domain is DSGVTQTPKHLITATGQRVTLRCSPRSGDLSVYWYQQSLDQGLQFLIQYYNGEERAKGNILERFSAQQFPDLHSELNLSSLELGDSALYFCASSPTSVQETQYFGPGTRLLVL.

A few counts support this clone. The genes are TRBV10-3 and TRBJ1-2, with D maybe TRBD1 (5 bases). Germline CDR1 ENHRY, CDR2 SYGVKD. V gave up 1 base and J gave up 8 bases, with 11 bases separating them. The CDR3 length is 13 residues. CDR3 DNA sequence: TGTGCCATCAGTGAGTTAGGGGCTGAGGGCTACACCTTC. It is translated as CAISELGAEGYTF.

Here the CDR3 DNA reads TGTGCCAGCAGCCAAGTCGGAGAGTACTACGAGCAGTACTTC. This sequence encodes CASSQVGEYYEQYF. The chain is built from TRBV4-2 and TRBJ2-7; no clear D. Trimming cost V 1 base and J 3 bases, with 10 bases left between them. This CDR3 region has 14 residues. Germline V lookup: CDR1 LGHNA, CDR2 YNFKEQ.

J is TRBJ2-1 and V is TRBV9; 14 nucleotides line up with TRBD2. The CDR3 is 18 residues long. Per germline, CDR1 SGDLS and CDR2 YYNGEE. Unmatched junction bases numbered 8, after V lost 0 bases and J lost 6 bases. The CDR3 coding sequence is TGTGCCAGCAGCGTAGCCACTGGACTAGCGGGAGGAGGCAATGAGCAGTTCTTC. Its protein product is CASSVATGLAGGGNEQFF.

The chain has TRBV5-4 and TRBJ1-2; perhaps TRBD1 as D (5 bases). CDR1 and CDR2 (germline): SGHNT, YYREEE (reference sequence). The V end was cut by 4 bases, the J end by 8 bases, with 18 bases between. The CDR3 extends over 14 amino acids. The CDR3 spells CASSLGTGLGGYTF. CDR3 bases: TGTGCCAGCAGCCTTGGAACGGGACTCGGAGGCTACACCTTC.

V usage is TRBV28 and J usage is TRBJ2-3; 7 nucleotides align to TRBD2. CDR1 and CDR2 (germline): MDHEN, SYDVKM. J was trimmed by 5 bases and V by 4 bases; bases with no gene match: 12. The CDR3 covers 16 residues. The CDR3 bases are TGTGCCAGCAGTTCCCTGGGACTACAGGCGGTAGATACGCAGTATTTT. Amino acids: CASSSLGLQAVDTQYF.

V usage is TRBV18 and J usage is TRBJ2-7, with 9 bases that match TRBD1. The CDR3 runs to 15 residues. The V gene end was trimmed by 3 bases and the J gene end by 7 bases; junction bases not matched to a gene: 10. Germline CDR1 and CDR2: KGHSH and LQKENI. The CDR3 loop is CASSPPGQGLSEQYF. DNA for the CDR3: TGTGCCAGCTCACCGCCGGGACAGGGTTTGAGTGAGCAGTACTTC.

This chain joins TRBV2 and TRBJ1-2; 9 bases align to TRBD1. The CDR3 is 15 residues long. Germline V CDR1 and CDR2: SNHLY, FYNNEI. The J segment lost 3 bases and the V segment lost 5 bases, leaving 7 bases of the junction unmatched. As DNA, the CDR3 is TGTGCCAGCAGTCCGGGACAGGGTGGAGACTATGGCTACACCTTC. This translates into CASSPGQGGDYGYTF.

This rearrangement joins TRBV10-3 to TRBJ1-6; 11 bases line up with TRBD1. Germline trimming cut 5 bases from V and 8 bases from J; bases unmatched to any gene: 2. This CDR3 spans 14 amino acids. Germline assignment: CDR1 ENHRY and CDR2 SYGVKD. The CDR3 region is CAISRGQGDSPLHF. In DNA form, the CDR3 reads TGTGCCATCAGTCGGGGACAGGGGGATTCACCCCTCCACTTT.

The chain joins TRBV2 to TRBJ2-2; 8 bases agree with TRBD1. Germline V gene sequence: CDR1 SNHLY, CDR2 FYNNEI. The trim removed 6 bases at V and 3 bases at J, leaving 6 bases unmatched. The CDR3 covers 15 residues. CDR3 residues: CASRSGQGDTGELFF. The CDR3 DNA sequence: TGTGCCAGCAGGAGCGGACAGGGTGACACCGGGGAGCTGTTTTTT.

CDR3 coding DNA: TGTGCCAGCAGTTATTATCCGGGACAGCGGGGCTACACCTTC. This translates into CASSYYPGQRGYTF. The chain has TRBV6-5 and TRBJ1-2, with TRBD1 matching 7 bases. CDR1 is MNHEY and CDR2 is SVGAGI in the germline V gene. Trimming cost V 3 bases and J 8 bases; bases outside gene matches: 9. CDR3 length: 14 residues.

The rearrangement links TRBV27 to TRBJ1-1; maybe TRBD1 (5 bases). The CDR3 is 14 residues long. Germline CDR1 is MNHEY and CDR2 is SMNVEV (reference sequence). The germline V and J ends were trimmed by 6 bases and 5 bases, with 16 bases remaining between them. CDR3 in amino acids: CASRPQPTATEAFF. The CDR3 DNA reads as TGTGCCAGCAGACCCCAGCCGACAGCGACTGAAGCTTTCTTT.

The CDR3 DNA is TGTGCCAGCCGGTGGGGCGGGAACACTGAAGCTTTCTTT. This translates into CASRWGGNTEAFF. V gene TRBV27 combines with J gene TRBJ1-1, with a weak D call TRBD1 (5 bases). V lost 8 bases and J 1 base, leaving 11 bases between the germline ends. The germline CDR1 and CDR2 sequences are MNHEY and SMNVEV (reference sequence). The CDR3 is 13 amino acids.

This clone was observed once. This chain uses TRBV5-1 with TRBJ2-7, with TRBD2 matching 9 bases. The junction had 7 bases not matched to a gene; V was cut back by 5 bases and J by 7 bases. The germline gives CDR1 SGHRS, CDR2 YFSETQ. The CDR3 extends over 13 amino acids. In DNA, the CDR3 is TGCGCCAGCAGGGATAGCGGGGGTCGGGAGCAGTACTTC. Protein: CASRDSGGREQYF.

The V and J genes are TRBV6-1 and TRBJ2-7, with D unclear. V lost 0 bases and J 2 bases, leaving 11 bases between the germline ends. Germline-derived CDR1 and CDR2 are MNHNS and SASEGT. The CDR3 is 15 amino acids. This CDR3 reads CASSEALVTAYEQYF. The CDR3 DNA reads TGTGCCAGCAGTGAAGCGCTTGTAACGGCCTACGAGCAGTACTTC.

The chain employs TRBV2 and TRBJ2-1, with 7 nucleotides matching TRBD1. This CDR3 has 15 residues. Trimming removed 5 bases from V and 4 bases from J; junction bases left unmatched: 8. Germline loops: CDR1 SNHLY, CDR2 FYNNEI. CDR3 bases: TGTGCCAGCAGTAACGGGACAGTCTTATACAATGAGCAGTTCTTC. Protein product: CASSNGTVLYNEQFF. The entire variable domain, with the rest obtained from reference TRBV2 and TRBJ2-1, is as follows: EPEVTQTPSHQVTQMGQEVILRCVPISNHLYFYWYRQILGQKVEFLVSFYNNEISEKSEIFDDQFSVERPDGSNFTLKIRSTKLEDSAMYFCASSNGTVLYNEQFFGPGTRLTVL.

CDR3 residues: CASSAITWTEAFF. The CDR3 DNA is TGTGCCAGCAGCGCGATAACATGGACTGAAGCTTTCTTT. The gene calls are TRBV9 and TRBJ1-1; D is unresolved. V was pared by 3 bases and J by 5 bases, with 11 bases between. The CDR3 loop spans 13 amino acids. Germline V CDR1 and CDR2: SGDLS, YYNGEE. Variable domain in full (rest from reference TRBV9 and TRBJ1-1): DSGVTQTPKHLITATGQRVTLRCSPRSGDLSVYWYQQSLDQGLQFLIQYYNGEERAKGNILERFSAQQFPDLHSELNLSSLELGDSALYFCASSAITWTEAFFGQGTRLTVV.

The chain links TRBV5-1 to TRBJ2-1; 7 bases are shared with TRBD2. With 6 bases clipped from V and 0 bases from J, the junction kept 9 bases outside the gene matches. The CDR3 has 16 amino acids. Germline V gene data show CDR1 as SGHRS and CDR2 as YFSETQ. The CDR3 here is CASKGVAGSSYNEQFF. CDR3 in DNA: TGCGCCAGCAAGGGAGTAGCGGGTAGCTCCTACAATGAGCAGTTCTTC.

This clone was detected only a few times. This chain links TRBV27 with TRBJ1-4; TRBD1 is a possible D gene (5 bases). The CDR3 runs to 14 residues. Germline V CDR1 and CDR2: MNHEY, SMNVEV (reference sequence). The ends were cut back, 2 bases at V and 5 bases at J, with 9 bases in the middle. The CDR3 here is CASSLPGFNEKLFF. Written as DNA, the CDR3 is TGTGCCAGCAGTTTACCAGGGTTCAATGAAAAACTGTTTTTT.

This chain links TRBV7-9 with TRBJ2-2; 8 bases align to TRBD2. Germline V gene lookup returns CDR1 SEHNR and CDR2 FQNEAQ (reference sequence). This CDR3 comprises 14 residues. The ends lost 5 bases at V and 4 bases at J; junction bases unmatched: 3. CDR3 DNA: TGTGCCAGCAGCCGCCGGGGGGGCACCGGGGAGCTGTTTTTT. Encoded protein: CASSRRGGTGELFF.